Listed below are T cell receptor beta chains from one sample, sequenced in a study of blood T cell repertoires in COVID-19. The table came from immunoSEQ multiplex PCR; TCRdb's copy has only in-frame clones and leaves some out. In the table there are 300,000 to 400,000 clones, around 87% of which are singletons. Input material: peripheral blood. The source is a woman aged 45-60 years with active or convalescent COVID-19. The CDR3 runs from the conserved cysteine through the conserved F or W. A D gene is named only where the DNA matches it firmly. Size tells how often a clone was seen (once, few, many) or the class of an expanded clone, and some rows leave it out.

v_call	j_call	clone_size	d_call	cdr3_aa	cdr3_nt
TRBV9	TRBJ2-7	-	-	CASSGGGYEQYF	TGTGCCAGCAGCGGAGGGGGTTACGAGCAGTACTTC
TRBV5-5	TRBJ1-2	-	TRBD1	CASSFGDSSYYGYTF	TGTGCCAGCAGCTTTGGGGACAGCTCTTACTATGGCTACACCTTC
TRBV12-3/TRBV12-4	TRBJ1-5	-	-	CASSPGGNQPQHF	TGTGCCAGCAGCCCGGGGGGCAATCAGCCCCAGCATTTT
TRBV7-6	TRBJ1-4	-	TRBD1	CASSLALQGTGSEKLFF	TGTGCCAGCAGCTTAGCGCTTCAAGGGACAGGGAGTGAAAAACTGTTTTTT
TRBV7-2	TRBJ2-3	-	TRBD2	CASRRPGLATDTQYF	TGTGCCAGCAGACGTCCGGGACTAGCGACAGATACGCAGTATTTT
TRBV4-1	TRBJ2-7	-	-	CASSQEPFEGGSYEQYF	TGCGCCAGCAGCCAAGAACCATTTGAAGGGGGCTCCTACGAGCAGTACTTC
TRBV5-1	TRBJ2-3	-	TRBD2	CASSHNVAGGPPDTQYF	TGCGCCAGCAGCCACAACGTAGCGGGAGGGCCCCCAGATACGCAGTATTTT
TRBV5-1	TRBJ1-6	-	-	CASSDSGNSPLHF	TGCGCCAGCAGTGACAGCGGGAATTCACCCCTCCACTTT
TRBV2	TRBJ1-1	-	-	CASTGDRDTEAFF	TGTGCCAGCACCGGGGATCGGGACACTGAAGCTTTCTTT
TRBV4-1	TRBJ2-3	once	TRBD2	CASSPRTSGSTTDTQYF	TGCGCCAGCAGCCCTCGGACTAGCGGGAGTACCACAGATACGCAGTATTTT
TRBV5-1	TRBJ2-4	-	TRBD1	CASSLPGTGKNIQYF	TGCGCCAGCAGCTTGCCCGGGACAGGCAAAAACATTCAGTACTTC
TRBV7-9	TRBJ2-2	-	-	CASTKRYAAEGTGELFF	TGTGCCAGCACCAAGAGGTACGCAGCGGAGGGAACCGGGGAGCTGTTTTTT
TRBV10-3	TRBJ1-3	-	-	CAISDAGSSGNTIYF	TGTGCCATCAGTGACGCGGGTTCCTCTGGAAACACCATATATTTT
TRBV9	TRBJ2-3	-	TRBD2	CASGQLADYTDTQYF	TGTGCCAGCGGTCAACTAGCGGACTACACAGATACGCAGTATTTT
TRBV7-2	TRBJ2-5	few	TRBD2	CASSKRGLAGKETQYF	TGTGCCAGCAGCAAGCGGGGACTAGCGGGGAAGGAGACCCAGTACTTC
TRBV7-3	TRBJ2-5	-	TRBD2	CASSLTSSGQETQYF	TGTGCCAGCAGCTTAACGTCTAGCGGCCAAGAGACCCAGTACTTC
TRBV19	TRBJ1-2	-	TRBD1	CASSPSGTGRSANYGYTF	TGTGCCAGTAGTCCTTCCGGGACAGGACGTTCAGCTAACTATGGCTACACCTTC
TRBV7-9	TRBJ2-1	-	-	CAGWTGVPYNEQFF	TGTGCCGGGTGGACGGGGGTTCCTTACAATGAGCAGTTCTTC
TRBV7-8	TRBJ1-2	-	TRBD1	CASSPGTGDYGYTF	TGTGCCAGCAGCCCCGGGACAGGGGACTATGGCTACACCTTC
TRBV6-1	TRBJ2-7	-	TRBD1	CASSEYRGPYEQYF	TGTGCCAGCAGTGAATACAGGGGGCCGTACGAGCAGTACTTC
TRBV20-1	TRBJ1-1	-	-	CSASLGVGLTEAFF	TGCAGTGCTAGTTTGGGAGTTGGGCTCACTGAAGCTTTCTTT
TRBV7-9	TRBJ2-1	-	-	CASSFVNRDNEQFF	TGTGCCAGCAGCTTTGTTAACAGGGACAATGAGCAGTTCTTC
TRBV6-5	TRBJ2-7	-	-	CASSYSGAASSYEQYF	TGTGCCAGCAGTTACTCGGGGGCTGCCAGCTCCTACGAGCAGTACTTC
TRBV6-2/TRBV6-3	TRBJ2-7	-	-	CASSYRGLSGPYEQYF	TGTGCCAGCAGTTACAGGGGACTTTCAGGCCCCTACGAGCAGTACTTC
TRBV5-1	TRBJ2-5	-	TRBD2	CASSSAFSLAGDGAETQYF	TGCGCCAGCAGCTCCGCATTTTCTTTAGCGGGGGACGGGGCAGAGACCCAGTACTTC
TRBV2	TRBJ1-5	-	-	CASSTDGSYQPQHF	TGTGCCAGCAGTACCGACGGGAGTTATCAGCCCCAGCATTTT
TRBV19	TRBJ1-1	-	-	CASSEVGSEAFF	TGTGCCAGTAGTGAAGTGGGCAGCGAAGCTTTCTTT
TRBV7-2	TRBJ1-5	-	TRBD1	CASSLVGTGGNQPQHF	TGTGCCAGCAGCTTAGTAGGGACAGGGGGCAATCAGCCCCAGCATTTT
TRBV2	TRBJ1-5	-	-	CASSDTNQPQHF	TGTGCCAGCAGTGACACTAATCAGCCCCAGCATTTT
TRBV9	TRBJ2-7	-	-	CASSPRDSTYEQYF	TGTGCCAGCAGCCCAAGGGACTCCACCTACGAGCAGTACTTC
TRBV29-1	TRBJ1-2	-	TRBD1	CSVPIRTGANYGYTF	TGCAGCGTCCCGATCCGGACAGGGGCGAACTATGGCTACACCTTC
TRBV9	TRBJ1-2	-	TRBD1	CASSSTTGNYGYTF	TGTGCCAGCAGCTCAACGACAGGGAACTATGGCTACACCTTC
TRBV29-1	TRBJ1-2	-	-	CSVDGEHGYTF	TGCAGCGTTGACGGGGAACATGGCTACACCTTC
TRBV30	TRBJ2-7	-	-	CAWNRGLSYEQYF	TGTGCCTGGAACCGGGGTTTGTCCTACGAGCAGTACTTC
TRBV30	TRBJ1-2	-	-	CAWSVWREKGYTF	TGTGCCTGGAGTGTCTGGAGGGAGAAAGGCTACACCTTC
TRBV5-6	TRBJ2-5	-	-	CASSFGGSQETQYF	TGTGCCAGCAGCTTCGGGGGATCGCAAGAGACCCAGTACTTC
TRBV5-1	TRBJ2-7	once	TRBD2	CASSFEGGRAGEQYF	TGCGCCAGCAGTTTTGAAGGAGGGAGGGCCGGCGAGCAGTACTTC
TRBV18	TRBJ1-1	few	-	CASSPTTGGNTEAFF	TGTGCCAGCTCACCAACGACAGGTGGGAACACTGAAGCTTTCTTT
TRBV12-3/TRBV12-4	TRBJ1-6	-	TRBD1	CASTRDRASPLHF	TGTGCCAGCACTCGGGACAGGGCATCACCCCTCCACTTT
TRBV27	TRBJ1-1	-	-	CASSLQAHTEAFF	TGTGCCAGCAGTTTACAGGCACACACTGAAGCTTTCTTT
TRBV19	TRBJ2-3	-	-	CASSAVITDTQYF	TGTGCCAGTAGCGCAGTCATCACAGATACGCAGTATTTT
TRBV4-3	TRBJ2-1	-	TRBD1	CASSQGTGESNEQFF	TGCGCCAGCAGCCAAGGGACAGGGGAGAGTAATGAGCAGTTCTTC
TRBV5-4	TRBJ1-2	-	-	CASSTETYGYTF	TGTGCCAGCAGCACAGAGACCTATGGCTACACCTTC
TRBV7-8	TRBJ1-5	-	TRBD1	CASSSDRDYSSNQPQHF	TGTGCCAGCAGCTCGGACAGGGATTACTCAAGCAATCAGCCCCAGCATTTT
TRBV13	TRBJ1-1	-	-	CASSLTLRENTEAFF	TGTGCCAGCAGCTTAACTCTCAGGGAGAACACTGAAGCTTTCTTT
TRBV30	TRBJ2-2	-	-	CALLPGTTNTGELFF	TGTGCACTACTTCCCGGGACAACGAACACCGGGGAGCTGTTTTTT
TRBV5-8	TRBJ2-5	-	TRBD1	CASSHRTGEETQYF	TGTGCCAGCAGCCACCGGACAGGGGAAGAGACCCAGTACTTC
TRBV7-3	TRBJ2-2	-	-	CASSLTYGELFF	TGTGCCAGCAGCTTAACCTACGGGGAGCTGTTTTTT
TRBV4-3	TRBJ2-2	-	-	CASSLSPGQNTGELFF	TGCGCCAGCAGCCTCAGCCCGGGACAGAACACCGGGGAGCTGTTTTTT
TRBV10-3	TRBJ1-1	-	-	CAISEVAGNTEAFF	TGTGCCATCAGTGAGGTTGCAGGGAACACTGAAGCTTTCTTT
TRBV9	TRBJ1-1	-	TRBD1	CASSVGNRGTEAFF	TGTGCCAGCAGCGTAGGGAACAGGGGGACTGAAGCTTTCTTT
TRBV9	TRBJ2-3	-	TRBD2	CASSVDPSGGATDTQYF	TGTGCCAGCAGCGTAGACCCTAGCGGGGGAGCCACAGATACGCAGTATTTT
TRBV7-3	TRBJ2-1	-	TRBD2	CASSRSGAYNEQFF	TGTGCCAGCAGTCGTAGCGGGGCATACAATGAGCAGTTCTTC
TRBV2	TRBJ2-7	-	-	CASSEAISEPGFYEQYF	TGTGCCAGCAGTGAAGCGATATCGGAGCCCGGATTCTACGAGCAGTACTTC
TRBV30	TRBJ2-7	-	TRBD1	CAWSGRDRGLHEQYF	TGTGCCTGGAGTGGAAGGGACAGGGGGCTCCACGAGCAGTACTTC